Listed below are T cell receptor beta chains from one sample, sequenced in a study of blood T cells in healthy people across ages. TCRdb redid the calling of the 5' RACE reads with MiXCR, one entry per CDR3 protein. The data show some 710,000 distinct CDR3 sequences, around 45% seen once. Sequenced input: blood. These receptors were collected from a man aged 80 or over in good health. Both conserved end residues are part of each CDR3. The D gene is left open where the match is weak. Clone size is stated in some rows and not others, as once, few, many or a class when expanded.

size | D | length | J | V | CDR3 | DNA
- | - | 14 | TRBJ1-2 | TRBV2 | CASSERQDLYGYTF | TGTGCCAGCAGTGAAAGACAGGATCTATATGGCTACACCTTC
- | TRBD2 | 17 | TRBJ2-5 | TRBV6-2/TRBV6-3 | CASSPAPLAGVRETQYF | TGTGCCAGCAGCCCCGCCCCGCTAGCGGGGGTTCGGGAGACCCAGTACTTC
few | TRBD1 | 15 | TRBJ2-1 | TRBV5-1 | CASSLQGQGAYEQFF | TGCGCCAGCAGCTTGCAAGGACAGGGGGCTTATGAGCAGTTCTTC
few | - | 14 | TRBJ2-3 | TRBV10-3 | CAIKVWGDTDTQYF | TGTGCCATCAAAGTTTGGGGGGACACAGATACGCAGTATTTT
- | - | 13 | TRBJ1-2 | TRBV21-1 | CANLSGCVYGYTF | TGTGCCAACCTCTCAGGTTGTGTCTATGGCTACACCTTC
- | - | 11 | TRBJ2-5 | TRBV7-2 | CASSYRVEQYF | TGTGCCAGCAGCTATAGGGTTGAGCAGTACTTC
- | - | 14 | TRBJ1-2 | TRBV7-2 | CASSLPVWSYGYTF | TGTGCCAGCAGCTTACCAGTGTGGAGCTATGGCTACACCTTC
many | - | 15 | TRBJ2-1 | TRBV5-1 | CASSSGPTAGNEQFF | TGCGCCAGCAGCTCGGGGCCTACCGCCGGGAATGAGCAGTTCTTC
- | - | 15 | TRBJ2-3 | TRBV28 | CASRGIRTLTDTQYF | TGTGCCAGCAGGGGCATCCGGACATTGACAGATACGCAGTATTTT
few | TRBD2 | 12 | TRBJ2-5 | TRBV7-2 | CASSLYSGRQYF | TGTGCCAGCAGCCTTTATAGCGGGAGGCAGTACTTC
- | - | 16 | TRBJ2-2 | TRBV12-3/TRBV12-4 | CASTILGAGATGELFF | TGTGCCAGCACCATACTTGGCGCAGGGGCCACCGGGGAGCTGTTTTTT
few | - | 16 | TRBJ2-1 | TRBV7-2 | CASSRAGDSSYNEQFF | TGTGCCAGCAGCCGAGCGGGCGATAGCTCCTACAATGAGCAGTTCTTC
- | - | 13 | TRBJ2-3 | TRBV7-9 | CASSLIRDGTQYF | TGTGCCAGCAGCTTAATCAGGGACGGTACGCAGTATTTT
- | - | 15 | TRBJ1-4 | TRBV5-5 | CASSSWAETNEKLFF | TGTGCCAGCAGCTCATGGGCCGAAACTAATGAAAAACTGTTTTTT
- | - | 15 | TRBJ2-7 | TRBV12-3/TRBV12-4 | CASSLAGVSSYEQYF | TGTGCCAGCAGTCTCGCAGGGGTTAGCTCCTACGAGCAGTACTTC
few | TRBD1 | 15 | TRBJ2-7 | TRBV27 | CASSIRAGGYVEQYF | TGTGCCAGCAGTATAAGGGCAGGGGGCTACGTCGAGCAGTACTTC
- | TRBD2 | 16 | TRBJ2-1 | TRBV9 | CASSVWGTSGYNEQFF | TGTGCCAGCAGCGTATGGGGGACTAGCGGCTACAATGAGCAGTTCTTC
- | - | 17 | TRBJ2-1 | TRBV5-1 | CASSPNGGGTYGHEQFF | TGCGCCAGCAGCCCGAACGGAGGCGGGACCTACGGTCATGAGCAGTTCTTC
many | TRBD2 | 13 | TRBJ2-7 | TRBV27 | CASSPGLAYEQYF | TGTGCCAGCAGTCCGGGACTAGCCTACGAGCAGTACTTC
- | - | 12 | TRBJ2-7 | TRBV29-1 | CSVKQDSYEQYF | TGCAGCGTCAAACAGGACAGCTACGAGCAGTACTTC
few | - | 15 | TRBJ1-5 | TRBV20-1 | CSAREVRGAGQPQHF | TGCAGTGCTAGAGAGGTCAGGGGCGCGGGACAGCCCCAGCATTTT
few | TRBD1 | 13 | TRBJ2-7 | TRBV5-1 | CASSSQGAHEQYF | TGCGCCAGCAGCTCACAGGGGGCCCACGAGCAGTACTTC
once | - | 12 | TRBJ2-1 | TRBV29-1 | CSVAGVRNEQFF | TGCAGCGTAGCAGGGGTGAGGAATGAGCAGTTCTTC
- | - | 13 | TRBJ2-5 | TRBV29-1 | CSVDKGFQETRYF | TGCAGCGTTGATAAGGGCTTCCAAGAGACCCGGTACTTC
- | TRBD2 | 18 | TRBJ2-1 | TRBV20-1 | CSARDVGSSGSPKDEQFF | TGCAGTGCTAGAGATGTCGGGTCTAGCGGGAGCCCTAAGGATGAGCAGTTCTTC
- | TRBD1 | 15 | TRBJ2-1 | TRBV7-3 | CASSPSGQGDNEQFF | TGTGCCAGCAGCCCCTCGGGACAGGGAGACAATGAGCAGTTCTTC
few | TRBD2 | 16 | TRBJ2-7 | TRBV5-1 | CASSLDRSGLGYEQYF | TGCGCCAGCAGCTTGGACAGGTCGGGACTAGGTTACGAGCAGTACTTC